The sequence of this T cell receptor (beta chain) was determined in a study of OX40 agonist ivuxolimab in advanced cancers. Study information: Ivuxolimab is an agonistic anti-OX40 (CD134) antibody, and patients were treated with it. Study observations and caveats: A proportion of nonresponders additionally exhibited low normalized T-cell clonal expansion.

As to this clone: Its antigen is not identified.

The germline V gene encodes CDR1 MGHDK and CDR2 SYGVNS. V lost 1 base to trimming and J lost 0 bases, with 6 bases between them. This CDR3 comprises 14 residues. Repertoires were generated with immunoSEQ multiplex PCR, while TCRdb's copy carries only in-frame clones and drops some. The profile covers about 69,000 clones, with roughly 92% appearing a single time and 0.25% to 0.3% taken by the ten largest. The material sequenced was CD4+ or CD8+ T cells sorted from blood, taken in a trial of the OX40 agonist ivuxolimab. V gene TRBV25-1 combines with J gene TRBJ1-2, with a weak D call TRBD1 (5 bases). The sequence derives from an adult with an advanced solid tumor such as melanoma, head and neck, liver or kidney cancer. CDR3 in amino acids: CASSEWGTNYGYTF. In DNA form, the CDR3 reads TGTGCCAGCAGTGAATGGGGCACTAACTATGGCTACACCTTC.